These 21 T cell receptor beta chains were sequenced from one sample in a study of shared T cell receptors in the human thymus. TCRdb keeps only in-frame clones here, not all; method: immunoSEQ multiplex PCR. The repertoire holds around 68,000 clones, with 90% to 95% as singletons. The sequenced material came from thymocytes. The origin of the receptors is a human donor.

The CDR3 bases are TGTGCCAGCAGTGAAGCTCACTCCCGACACAATCAGCCCCAGCATTTT. Encoded protein: CASSEAHSRHNQPQHF. This sequence joins TRBV6-1 and TRBJ1-5; D is undetermined. V was shortened by 0 bases and J by 3 bases, with 12 bases between the two germline ends. There are 16 residues in the CDR3. In germline, CDR1 is MNHNS, CDR2 SASEGT.

The CDR3 loop is CATGKRLEGGRETQYF. Here the CDR3 DNA reads TGTGCCACGGGAAAAAGGTTGGAAGGGGGAAGAGAGACCCAGTACTTC. The chain combines TRBV11-2 with TRBJ2-5, with D perhaps TRBD1 (6 bases). The germline gives CDR1 SGHAT, CDR2 FQNNGV. CDR3 length: 16 residues. V lost 10 bases to trimming and J lost 4 bases, with 25 bases between them.

The chain couples TRBV6-5 to TRBJ1-4; 9 positions match TRBD1. J gave up 6 bases and V 8 bases, and 4 bases lay outside the gene matches. Germline V CDR1 and CDR2: MNHEY, SVGAGI. This CDR3 is built from 13 residues. CDR3 loop: CASGTGIDEKLFF. In DNA form, the CDR3 reads TGTGCCAGCGGGACAGGGATTGATGAAAAACTGTTTTTT.

The chain employs TRBV5-6 and TRBJ1-5, with D maybe TRBD1 (6 bases). Looked up from germline, CDR1 is SGHDT and CDR2 is YYEEEE. CDR3 size: 18 residues. Deletions cut 6 bases from V and 5 bases from J, with 27 bases between. The CDR3 sequence: CASTSRTSGAVGDQPQHF. Here the CDR3 DNA reads TGTGCCAGCACCAGTAGGACATCAGGGGCCGTGGGAGATCAGCCCCAGCATTTT.

V usage is TRBV28 and J usage is TRBJ2-5, with 8 bases fitting TRBD1. CDR3 length: 16 residues. In germline, CDR1 is MDHEN, CDR2 SYDVKM. V lost 5 bases to trimming and J lost 3 bases; unmatched junction nucleotides: 11. CDR3 sequence (DNA): TGTGCCAGCAGTACCGGACAGGGTACCCTAGAAGAGACCCAGTACTTC. As protein: CASSTGQGTLEETQYF.

The chain carries TRBV21-1 and TRBJ2-1. TRBV21-1 is described as a pseudogene. This CDR3 has 22 amino acids. CDR3 sequence (DNA): TGTGCCAGCAGCAAGCGGGACACAAATAGACAGTCAAACACACCCCATCGCAATGAGCAGTTCTTC. Translation gives CASSKRDTNRQSNTPHRNEQFF.

J is TRBJ2-7 and V is TRBV19; 9 bases fit TRBD1. The CDR3 sequence is 15 residues long. CDR1 and CDR2 from the germline V gene are LNHDA and SQIVND (reference sequence). The V gene end was trimmed by 5 bases and the J gene end by 3 bases; junction bases not matched to a gene: 8. The CDR3 nucleotides are TGTGCCAGTAGTGAAGGAGGACAGGGGAGCTACGAGCAGTACTTC. This encodes CASSEGGQGSYEQYF.

The chain has TRBV11-2 and TRBJ2-3; possible D gene TRBD2, 5 bases. Trimming removed 7 bases at V and 0 bases at J, with 14 bases between. Germline V CDR1 and CDR2: SGHAT, FQNNGV. The CDR3 runs 15 residues. Here the CDR3 reads CASTPRAASTDTQYF. The DNA of the CDR3 is TGTGCCAGCACCCCGAGGGCAGCTAGCACAGATACGCAGTATTTT. The full variable domain, completed using reference TRBV11-2 and TRBJ2-3, is EAGVAQSPRYKIIEKRQSVAFWCNPISGHATLYWYQQILGQGPKLLIQFQNNGVVDDSQLPKDRFSAERLKGVDSTLKIQPAKLEDSAVYLCASTPRAASTDTQYFGPGTRLTVL.

The chain combines TRBV4-3 with TRBJ2-3; D assignment may be TRBD1 or TRBD2 (6 bases each). The CDR3 is made up of 18 amino acids. Germline V gives CDR1 LGHNA, CDR2 YSLEER. V was clipped by 4 bases and J by 1 base, with 21 bases between them. CDR3 DNA: TGCGCCAGCAGCCTTAAGAGGGGGGCCCCATGGGGCACAGATACGCAGTATTTT. Translated: CASSLKRGAPWGTDTQYF.

V and J are TRBV9 and TRBJ1-1; D may be TRBD1 (5 bases). V lost 0 bases and J lost 6, with 12 bases in between. This CDR3 contains 14 residues. CDR1 and CDR2 from the germline V gene are SGDLS and YYNGEE. The CDR3, as DNA: TGTGCCAGCAGCGTAGAGGGCAGGGCCCCTGAAGCTTTCTTT. Its protein product is CASSVEGRAPEAFF.

The gene calls are TRBV23-1 and TRBJ2-2; D possibly matches TRBD1 or TRBD2 (7 bases each). Being an ORF, TRBV23-1 has a function that is uncertain. V lost 4 bases and J lost 0, with 12 bases in between. The CDR3 runs 16 residues. The CDR3 loop is CASSLGGTANTGELFF. In DNA, the CDR3 is TGCGCCAGCAGTCTGGGGGGGACAGCGAACACCGGGGAGCTGTTTTTT.

V and J are TRBV7-6 and TRBJ2-7, with 7 bases that match TRBD2. Germline CDR1 reads SGHVS; CDR2 reads FNYEAQ. The J segment lost 0 bases and the V segment lost 2 bases, leaving 13 bases of the junction unmatched. The CDR3 is 18 residues long. Here the CDR3 DNA reads TGTGCCAGCAGCTTAAACCCCAAGAGCGGGAACCACTCCTACGAGCAGTACTTC. Amino acids: CASSLNPKSGNHSYEQYF.

CDR3 amino acids: CASSLGQEISHSNQPQHF. The CDR3 DNA reads as TGTGCCAGCAGCTTAGGACAGGAGATATCCCATAGCAATCAGCCCCAGCATTTT. The chain links TRBV7-2 to TRBJ1-5; perhaps TRBD1 as D (6 bases). The germline V gene has CDR1 SGHTA and CDR2 FQGNSA. Trimming cost V 1 base and J 0 bases, with 16 bases left between them. The CDR3 runs to 18 residues.

The chain links TRBV20-1 to TRBJ1-6; D unclear. Germline V gives CDR1 DFQATT, CDR2 SNEGSKA (reference sequence). The CDR3 totals 11 residues. V gave up 7 bases and J gave up 7 bases, with 8 bases separating them. CDR3 region: CSGAGNSPLHF. As DNA, the CDR3 is TGCAGTGGCGCCGGGAATTCACCCCTCCACTTT.

J is TRBJ2-7 and V is TRBV7-2; 12 nucleotides agree with TRBD1. This CDR3 is 15 amino acids long. The trim removed 5 bases at V and 2 bases at J, leaving 4 bases unmatched. Germline loops: CDR1 SGHTA, CDR2 FQGNSA. CDR3 in DNA: TGTGCCAGCAGCCCCCGGGACAGGGGGCCCTACGAGCAGTACTTC. This codes for CASSPRDRGPYEQYF.

V is TRBV5-1 and J is TRBJ2-5; 12 bases line up with TRBD2. After removal of 4 bases from V and 2 bases from J, the junction contained 9 bases not matched to a gene. There are 17 residues in the CDR3. Germline V lookup: CDR1 SGHRS, CDR2 YFSETQ. CDR3 sequence: CASSILTGTSGQETQYF. In nucleotides, the CDR3 is TGCGCCAGCAGCATCTTAACCGGGACTAGCGGGCAAGAGACCCAGTACTTC.

This chain uses TRBV5-4 with TRBJ2-4, with TRBD2 matching over 15 bases. CDR1 is SGHNT and CDR2 is YYREEE in the germline V gene (reference sequence). The CDR3 spans 18 residues. The V segment lost 4 bases and the J segment 3 bases; nucleotides outside the gene matches: 8. The CDR3 is CASSLGLAGGGGKNIQYF. DNA for the CDR3: TGTGCCAGCAGCCTGGGACTAGCGGGGGGAGGAGGCAAAAACATTCAGTACTTC.

This clone showed up just once. V usage is TRBV20-1 and J usage is TRBJ1-2; D unresolved. CDR3 length: 10 amino acids. With 7 bases removed from V and 6 bases from J, the gap between germline ends came to 9 bases. Per the germline V gene, CDR1 is DFQATT and CDR2 is SNEGSKA (reference sequence). The CDR3 here is CSVPEDGYTF. The CDR3 region has the DNA TGCAGTGTCCCGGAGGATGGCTACACCTTC.

This chain's CDR3 is CASSSSGSPASTDTQYF. The CDR3 bases are TGTGCCAGCAGTTCTTCCGGGAGCCCCGCAAGCACAGATACGCAGTATTTT. The chain links TRBV27 to TRBJ2-3; D might be TRBD2 (6 bases). The CDR3 length is 17 residues. Trimming took 4 bases from V and 0 from J, leaving 17 bases between them. The V gene's germline CDR1 is MNHEY and CDR2 SMNVEV (reference sequence).

This chain connects TRBV9 to TRBJ2-2; perhaps TRBD2 as D (7 bases). The CDR3 has 13 residues. The V end was cut by 8 bases, the J end by 8 bases, with 16 bases between. The V gene's germline CDR1 is SGDLS and CDR2 YYNGEE. CDR3 in amino acids: CASKKGEGGELFF. The DNA of the CDR3 is TGTGCCAGTAAGAAGGGGGAGGGTGGGGAGCTGTTTTTT.

The gene calls are TRBV14 and TRBJ1-5, with 7 bases identical to TRBD1. V shed 1 base, J shed 0 bases, and the junction held 6 bases outside the gene matches. The CDR3 has 17 residues. CDR1 and CDR2 from the germline V gene are SGHDN and FVKESK. The CDR3 nucleotides read TGTGCCAGCAGCCAAGGGACAGGCCGTTATAGCAATCAGCCCCAGCATTTT. This translates into CASSQGTGRYSNQPQHF.